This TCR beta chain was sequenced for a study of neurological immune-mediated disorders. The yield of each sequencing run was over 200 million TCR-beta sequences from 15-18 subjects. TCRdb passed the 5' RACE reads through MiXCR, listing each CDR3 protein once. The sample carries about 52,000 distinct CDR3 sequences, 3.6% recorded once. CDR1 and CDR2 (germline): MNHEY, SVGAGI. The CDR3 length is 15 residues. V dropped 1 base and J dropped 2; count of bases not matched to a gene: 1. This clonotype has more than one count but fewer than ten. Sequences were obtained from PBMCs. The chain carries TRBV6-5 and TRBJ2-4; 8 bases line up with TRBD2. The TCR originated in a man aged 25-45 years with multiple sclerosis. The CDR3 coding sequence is TGTGCCAGCAGTTACTTAGCGGGGACCAAAAACATTCAGTACTTC. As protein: CASSYLAGTKNIQYF.